This T cell receptor beta chain was observed in a study of blood T cell repertoires in COVID-19. Overall study context: Specimens from acute and convalescent COVID-19 originated in the United States, Italy and Spain. T cells, B-cell-depleted T cells, or PBMCs provided the cDNA or gDNA that served as material.

TCRdb's copy holds only in-frame clones and misses some; the assay was immunoSEQ multiplex PCR. The data show 200,000 or so clones, with 85% to 90% seen just once and under 3.5% held by the top ten. Seattle's cohort entered during active infection and was followed longitudinally. This clonotype was obtained from a man younger than 45 with COVID-19, enrolled during active disease. Sequenced sample: peripheral blood.

CDR3 region: CASSFRTGTRGDEQFF. CDR3 sequence (DNA): TGTGCCAGCAGCTTTAGAACCGGGACGCGGGGTGATGAGCAGTTCTTC. V usage is TRBV7-2 and J usage is TRBJ2-1; possible D gene TRBD2, 6 bases. Germline CDR1 SGHTA, CDR2 FQGNSA. There are 16 residues in the CDR3. Trimming took off 3 bases at V and 8 bases at J, with 20 bases between the two ends.